The source of this T cell receptor beta chain is a study of a mutant IDH1 vaccine in newly diagnosed glioma. Study as a whole: Patients were started on vaccination 4-6 weeks after radiotherapy alone, or with temozolomide cycles. Those enrolled had earlier been treated with radiotherapy, temozolomide, or both, mostly both.

Time point reported: week 11, during vaccination. Vaccination used 300 ug of mutant IDH1 20-mer peptide per dose, with topical imiquimod. Study results and caveats: Changes in the top peripheral T cell clonotypes seemingly had no bearing on pseudoprogression.

Profiled with immunoSEQ multiplex PCR; TCRdb holds only in-frame clones, not every one. The profile shows some 120,000 clones, roughly 78% of them singletons. For this clone: What it binds is not known.

This TCR came from a man aged 35-49 years with glioma. This sample comprised PBMCs, obtained from a glioma patient whose treatment included an IDH1 peptide vaccine.

CDR3 protein: CAWSVQRSTEAFF. As DNA, the CDR3 is TGTGCCTGGAGTGTACAGCGGAGTACTGAAGCTTTCTTT. V is TRBV30 and J is TRBJ1-1, with D uncertain. The CDR3 is made up of 13 amino acids. Germline V gives CDR1 GTSNPN, CDR2 SVGIG (reference sequence). V was trimmed by 0 bases and J by 5 bases, leaving 10 bases between them.